A single sample is the source of the 32 T cell receptor beta chains below, sequenced in a study of Ad26.COV2.S vaccination and SARS-CoV-2 variants. Sequenced by immunoSEQ multiplex PCR; TCRdb stores in-frame clones only, minus some. This table holds roughly 700,000 clones, roughly 90% found once. Sample treatment: some 20 received Ad26.COV2.S at low or high dose, single or two shots; several received placebo; per-sample allocation not given. The study sampled participants on day 63 after the first vaccine or placebo injection. The sample consisted of peripheral blood, taken in a trial of Ad26.COV2.S vaccine versus placebo. These TCRs come from a person between 18 and 60 years old who received the Ad26.COV2.S COVID-19 vaccine or a placebo.

CDR3 sequence: CASSPLSNYEQYF. The CDR3 DNA is TGTGCCAGCAGCCCTTTGAGCAACTACGAGCAGTACTTC. V is TRBV7-2 and J is TRBJ2-7; D unresolved. The germline CDR1 and CDR2 sequences are SGHTA and FQGNSA. The V gene lost 5 bases and the J gene lost 3 bases, with 11 bases spanning the gap. CDR3 size: 13 residues.

The V and J genes are TRBV29-1 and TRBJ2-3; 10 nucleotides line up with TRBD2. V trimming: 5 bases; J trimming: 2 bases; junction bases outside the gene matches: 4. Germline values: CDR1 SQVTM, CDR2 ANQGSEA. The CDR3 is made up of 14 amino acids. CDR3 sequence (DNA): TGCAGCGTTCGGACTAGCGGACCCACAGATACGCAGTATTTT. It yields the protein CSVRTSGPTDTQYF.

V is TRBV7-8 and J is TRBJ2-5, with a tentative D call TRBD2 (5 bases). V was shortened by 5 bases and J by 3 bases, with 10 bases between the two germline ends. The CDR3 has 13 residues. Germline CDR1 and CDR2: SGHVS and FQNEAQ. CDR3 region: CASSPGYKETQYF. The CDR3 region has the DNA TGTGCCAGCAGCCCGGGGTACAAAGAGACCCAGTACTTC.

This sequence joins TRBV5-1 and TRBJ1-3; D remains ambiguous. V was trimmed by 0 bases and J by 3 bases, leaving 13 bases between them. CDR1 and CDR2 (germline): SGHRS, YFSETQ. This CDR3 comprises 16 residues. The CDR3 nucleotides are TGCGCCAGCAGCTTGGACGGTAGTTACCGTGGAAACACCATATATTTT. It translates to CASSLDGSYRGNTIYF.

The chain links TRBV10-3 to TRBJ1-2, with TRBD1 as a possible D gene (5 bases). The CDR3 sequence is 14 residues long. Trimming left V 6 bases short and J 6 bases short, with 17 bases between. Per the germline V gene, CDR1 is ENHRY and CDR2 is SYGVKD. CDR3 in amino acids: CAIRRDGSTNGYTF. DNA for the CDR3: TGTGCCATCAGGAGGGACGGTTCCACAAATGGCTACACCTTC.

The J gene is TRBJ2-3, the V gene TRBV3-1 (or the pseudogene TRBV3-2), with a possible D match to TRBD1 (5 bases). Germline loops: CDR1 LGHDT, CDR2 YNNKEL (reference sequence). The CDR3 runs to 13 residues. Trimming left V 0 bases short and J 7 bases short, with 8 bases between. The CDR3: CASSQDRVNTQYF. For the CDR3, the DNA is TGTGCCAGCAGCCAAGACAGGGTAAATACGCAGTATTTT.

This chain links TRBV30 with TRBJ1-6; D is ambiguous. Germline V lookup: CDR1 GTSNPN, CDR2 SVGIG (reference sequence). Trimming removed 3 bases from V and 7 bases from J, with 13 bases in between. The CDR3 extends over 14 amino acids. CDR3 DNA: TGTGCCTGGAGACCTTCCTCTAGGAATTCACCCCTCCACTTT. It codes for CAWRPSSRNSPLHF.

V usage is TRBV6-2 or TRBV6-3 and J usage is TRBJ2-3, with 7 bases fitting TRBD2. V shed 5 bases, J shed 4 bases, and the junction held 6 bases outside the gene matches. This CDR3 comprises 14 residues. CDR1 is MNHEY, CDR2 SVGEGT, per germline. CDR3 bases: TGTGCCAGCAGTACCGGACTAGAATCAGATACGCAGTATTTT. This translates into CASSTGLESDTQYF.

The chain combines TRBV10-3 with TRBJ1-6, with D possibly matching TRBD1 (6 bases). This CDR3 has 13 amino acids. V dropped 6 bases and J dropped 8 bases, with 11 bases sitting between them. Germline lookup yields CDR1 ENHRY and CDR2 SYGVKD. CDR3: CAIRRGGYSPLHF. The CDR3 DNA reads as TGTGCCATCAGGAGGGGGGGTTATTCACCCCTCCACTTT.

The chain combines TRBV7-9 with TRBJ2-7; 7 bases fit TRBD1. The CDR3 runs 14 residues. Germline trimming cut 0 bases from V and 3 bases from J; bases unmatched to any gene: 2. In germline, CDR1 is SEHNR, CDR2 FQNEAQ (reference sequence). The CDR3 DNA reads as TGTGCCAGCAGCTTAGCTGCAGGGGGCTACGAGCAGTACTTC. This translates into CASSLAAGGYEQYF.

This chain connects TRBV2 to TRBJ2-3; 14 bases map to TRBD2. This CDR3 spans 20 amino acids. CDR1 and CDR2 (germline): SNHLY, FYNNEI. After removal of 4 bases from V and 3 bases from J, the junction contained 15 bases not matched to a gene. The DNA for the CDR3 is TGTGCCAGCAGTGGTCACCCGCGACTAGCGGGGGGGCAGGAAACAGATACGCAGTATTTT. This gives the protein CASSGHPRLAGGQETDTQYF.

The rearrangement uses TRBV2 and TRBJ2-4; D not certain. Between the trimmed V and J ends, which lost 8 bases and 5 bases, there was a span of 7 bases. There are 11 residues in the CDR3. Germline assignment: CDR1 SNHLY and CDR2 FYNNEI. The DNA for the CDR3 is TGTGCCAGCGCTCGGGAAAACATTCAGTACTTC. The encoded protein is CASARENIQYF.

The chain combines TRBV9 with TRBJ1-4, with D tentatively TRBD1 (5 bases). The V gene lost 0 bases and the J gene lost 8 bases, with 14 bases spanning the gap. The germline V gene has CDR1 SGDLS and CDR2 YYNGEE. CDR3 length: 15 amino acids. For the CDR3, the DNA is TGTGCCAGCAGCGTAGCTGGGGGGTTGAGGGAAAAACTGTTTTTT. It codes for CASSVAGGLREKLFF.

The chain couples TRBV29-1 to TRBJ2-1; 10 positions match TRBD2. Germline values: CDR1 SQVTM, CDR2 ANQGSEA. Trimming cost V 3 bases and J 4 bases; bases outside gene matches: 12. The CDR3 has 17 amino acids. The CDR3 nucleotides are TGCAGCGTTGAGGACCCTCCTAGCGGGAGTTCGTACAATGAGCAGTTCTTC. It specifies CSVEDPPSGSSYNEQFF.

The CDR3: CASSPNFQRSGKYGYTF. The CDR3 DNA sequence: TGTGCCAGCAGCCCCAACTTTCAACGCTCCGGGAAATATGGCTACACCTTC. The chain recombines TRBV5-4 with TRBJ1-2; D is unresolved. In germline, CDR1 is SGHNT, CDR2 YYREEE (reference sequence). V was clipped by 4 bases and J by 5 bases, with 24 bases between them. This CDR3 is built from 17 residues.

This rearrangement joins TRBV10-3 to TRBJ2-6; tentatively, D is TRBD1 or TRBD2 (5 bases each). The V end lost 6 bases, the J end lost 0 bases, and 9 bases lay between the germline ends. The CDR3 runs to 15 residues. Per germline, CDR1 ENHRY and CDR2 SYGVKD. CDR3 amino acids: CAIRDTSSGANVLTF. The CDR3 nucleotides read TGTGCCATCAGGGACACTAGCTCTGGGGCCAACGTCCTGACTTTC.

DNA for the CDR3: TGTGCCAGTAGTATAATGGAGGGGGCAGGGGAGACCCAGTACTTC. This codes for CASSIMEGAGETQYF. The rearrangement joins TRBV19 to TRBJ2-5; a possible D gene is TRBD1 (7 bases). V was shortened by 2 bases and J by 5 bases, with 15 bases between the two germline ends. This CDR3 is 15 amino acids long. CDR1 and CDR2 from the germline V gene are LNHDA and SQIVND (reference sequence).

The chain combines TRBV7-9 with TRBJ1-2; D gene ambiguous. CDR1 is SEHNR and CDR2 is FQNEAQ in the germline V gene (reference sequence). The CDR3 is made up of 13 amino acids. V was shortened by 1 base and J by 8 bases, with 11 bases between the two germline ends. CDR3 residues: CASSLGEGWGYTF. In nucleotides, the CDR3 is TGTGCCAGCAGCTTAGGAGAGGGCTGGGGCTACACCTTC.

The chain joins TRBV14 to TRBJ2-5; the match to TRBD1 covers 7 bases. V dropped 1 base and J dropped 5; count of bases not matched to a gene: 7. CDR3 length: 15 amino acids. Germline CDR1 and CDR2: SGHDN and FVKESK. The CDR3 coding sequence is TGTGCCAGCAGCCAAGGGCGAGGGGGCTGGGAGACCCAGTACTTC. Amino acids: CASSQGRGGWETQYF.

This chain joins TRBV5-8 and TRBJ2-2, with D perhaps TRBD1 (6 bases). This CDR3 has 14 amino acids. Per the germline V gene, CDR1 is SGHTS and CDR2 is YDEGEE. V was pared by 4 bases and J by 1 base, with 8 bases between. CDR3 protein: CASSQTGNTGELFF. The CDR3 DNA is TGTGCCAGCAGCCAGACAGGGAACACCGGGGAGCTGTTTTTT. Full variable domain (outside the CDR3, taken from reference TRBV5-8 and TRBJ2-2): EAGVTQSPTHLIKTRGQQATLRCSPISGHTSVYWYQQALGLGLQFLLWYDEGEERNRGNFPPRFSGRQFPNYSSELNVNALELEDSALYLCASSQTGNTGELFFGEGSRLTVL.

J is TRBJ2-2 and V is TRBV4-2; D is perhaps TRBD1 (5 bases). V was shortened by 5 bases and J by 0 bases, with 16 bases between the two germline ends. The CDR3 runs to 17 residues. From germline, CDR1 is LGHNA and CDR2 YNFKEQ. In DNA form, the CDR3 reads TGTGCCAGCAGCGCGGAAGGGGTCTTTTCGAACACCGGGGAGCTGTTTTTT. It is translated as CASSAEGVFSNTGELFF.

J is TRBJ1-5 and V is TRBV6-5; unclear D gene. The CDR3 covers 14 residues. The germline V gene encodes CDR1 MNHEY and CDR2 SVGAGI. V was pared by 6 bases and J by 9 bases, with 18 bases between. The CDR3, as DNA: TGTGCCAGCAGAGCCGGGTCCCTTCAAACGCCCCAGCATTTT. Translation: CASRAGSLQTPQHF.

This chain joins TRBV19 and TRBJ1-5, with D uncertain. CDR1 is LNHDA, CDR2 SQIVND, per germline (reference sequence). Trimming took 7 bases from V and 0 from J, leaving 10 bases between them. This CDR3 is built from 14 residues. The CDR3 reads CASTRADSNQPQHF. The CDR3, as DNA: TGTGCCAGTACTAGGGCGGATAGCAATCAGCCCCAGCATTTT. Full variable domain (missing parts from reference TRBV19 and TRBJ1-5): DGGITQSPKYLFRKEGQNVTLSCEQNLNHDAMYWYRQDPGQGLRLIYYSQIVNDFQKGDIAEGYSVSREKKESFPLTVTSAQKNPTAFYLCASTRADSNQPQHFGDGTRLSIL.

The DNA for the CDR3 is TGTGCCAGCTCACTCGGGGTGACGAACACCGGGGAGCTGTTTTTT. Translated, it gives CASSLGVTNTGELFF. The chain joins TRBV18 to TRBJ2-2, with D perhaps TRBD2 (5 bases). Trimming removed 4 bases at V and 0 bases at J, with 9 bases between. The germline gives CDR1 KGHSH, CDR2 LQKENI. The CDR3 spans 15 residues.

V and J are TRBV7-9 and TRBJ2-1; D possibly corresponds to TRBD2 (6 bases). The CDR3 totals 17 residues. V was cut by 4 bases and J by 2 bases, with 18 bases left in between. Looked up from germline, CDR1 is SEHNR and CDR2 is FQNEAQ (reference sequence). The DNA for the CDR3 is TGTGCCAGCAGCTATGTGCGGGGAGAAGGGGCCTACAATGAGCAGTTCTTC. This translates into CASSYVRGEGAYNEQFF.

This clone was detected only once. The J gene is TRBJ1-3, the V gene TRBV27; D is ambiguous. In germline, CDR1 is MNHEY, CDR2 SMNVEV (reference sequence). The length of the CDR3 is 13 residues. V was clipped by 3 bases and J by 4 bases, with 7 bases between them. The CDR3 protein is CASSLGLGNTIYF. In nucleotides, the CDR3 is TGTGCCAGCAGTTTGGGCCTCGGAAACACCATATATTTT.

This clone was seen a handful of times. Other DNA sequences within the sample encode an identical CDR3. The chain is built from TRBV5-6 and TRBJ1-2; D uncertain. CDR1 is SGHDT, CDR2 YYEEEE, per germline. V was shortened by 4 bases and J by 4 bases, with 8 bases between the two germline ends. This CDR3 comprises 12 residues. The CDR3 reads CASSPGSYGYTF. In DNA form, the CDR3 reads TGTGCCAGCAGCCCTGGGTCCTATGGCTACACCTTC.

This rearrangement joins TRBV18 to TRBJ2-4; either TRBD1 or TRBD2 may supply D (6 bases each). Trimming cost V 2 bases and J 5 bases, with 10 bases left between them. The CDR3 has 14 amino acids. Looked up from germline, CDR1 is KGHSH and CDR2 is LQKENI. CDR3 loop: CASSPRGAENIQYF. CDR3 bases: TGTGCCAGCTCACCAAGGGGGGCAGAAAACATTCAGTACTTC.

This clone was seen a single time. The gene calls are TRBV30 and TRBJ2-1; 10 bases align to TRBD2. The germline gives CDR1 GTSNPN, CDR2 SVGIG (reference sequence). Trimming took 0 bases from V and 5 from J; bases not matched to a gene: 4. The CDR3 is 15 amino acids. As DNA, the CDR3 is TGTGCCTGGAGTGTCGTCCTAGCGGGGGACAATGAGCAGTTCTTC. Translation: CAWSVVLAGDNEQFF.

Concerning this clone itself: The sample has other DNA sequences that encode this CDR3 too. V is TRBV12-3 or TRBV12-4 and J is TRBJ1-5; D call uncertain. The CDR3 loop spans 12 amino acids. Trimming cost V 2 bases and J 7 bases, with 6 bases left between them. The CDR3 loop reads CASSLLGQPQHF. The CDR3 DNA is TGTGCCAGCAGTTTATTAGGGCAGCCCCAGCATTTT.

The chain couples TRBV11-2 to TRBJ2-5, with TRBD1 as a possible D gene (6 bases). There are 15 residues in the CDR3. Germline CDR1 reads SGHAT; CDR2 reads FQNNGV. V was trimmed by 3 bases and J by 0 bases, leaving 11 bases between them. Here the CDR3 reads CASSFRGQYQETQYF. CDR3 DNA sequence: TGTGCCAGCAGCTTCAGGGGACAATACCAAGAGACCCAGTACTTC.

CDR3 nucleotides: TGTGCCAGCAGCGTGACAGGGGGCTGGCAAGAGCAGTACTTC. Protein: CASSVTGGWQEQYF. V usage is TRBV9 and J usage is TRBJ2-7, with 10 bases that match TRBD1. Germline CDR1 reads SGDLS; CDR2 reads YYNGEE. V gave up 2 bases and J gave up 7 bases; unmatched junction bases: 6. CDR3 size: 14 residues.